The text below deals with one T cell receptor (beta chain). No antigen is known for it. The DNA is omitted, as the CDR3 cannot be located on it reliably, and the CDR3 follows TCRdb's listing. This sample is drawn from a study of T cells in Graves' hyperthyroidism and ophthalmopathy. Every diagnosis used clinical symptoms, serum thyroxine and TRAb, thyroid ultrasound and orbital computed tomography. The blood was taken when hyperthyroidism was first diagnosed, before any ophthalmopathy symptoms showed up. The CDR3 spans 18 residues, counting both ends. Germline V gene sequence: CDR1 SGHDN, CDR2 FVKESK. Amplification yielded TCR beta CDR3 regions, with RNA transcripts as the source. The HTBI set primed first-round TCR CDR3 RT-PCR. TCRdb called the multiplex PCR reads again in MiXCR, with one record for every CDR3 protein. The sample includes 35,000 to 40,000 distinct CDR3 sequences, 49% of them seen just once.

Study results and caveats: Ophthalmopathy was told apart from stable hyperthyroidism by a 13 V-J model.

This rearrangement joins TRBV14 to TRBJ1-1. The sequenced sample was blood. This TCR derives from a woman aged 45-65 years with Graves' hyperthyroidism that later progressed to Graves' ophthalmopathy. CDR3 region: CASSIYLCSVLRTTEAFF.